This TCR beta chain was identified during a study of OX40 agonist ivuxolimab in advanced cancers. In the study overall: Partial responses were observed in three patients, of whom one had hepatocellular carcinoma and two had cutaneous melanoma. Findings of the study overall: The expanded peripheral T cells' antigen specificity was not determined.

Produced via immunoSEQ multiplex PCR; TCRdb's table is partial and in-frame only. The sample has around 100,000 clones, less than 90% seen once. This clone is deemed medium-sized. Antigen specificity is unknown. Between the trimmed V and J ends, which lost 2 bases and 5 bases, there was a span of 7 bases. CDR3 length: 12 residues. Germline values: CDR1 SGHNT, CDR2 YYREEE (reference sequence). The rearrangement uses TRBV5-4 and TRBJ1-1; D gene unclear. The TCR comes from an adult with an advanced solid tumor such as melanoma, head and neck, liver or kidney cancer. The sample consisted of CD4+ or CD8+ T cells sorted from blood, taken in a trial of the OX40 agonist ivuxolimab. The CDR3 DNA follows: TGTGCCAGCAGCTTATTGGGAACTGAAGCTTTCTTT. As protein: CASSLLGTEAFF.